The rows below give T cell receptor beta chains drawn from one sample of a study of T cells in Graves' hyperthyroidism and ophthalmopathy. From the multiplex PCR reads, TCRdb called clonotypes with MiXCR, one entry per CDR3 protein. The repertoire consists of around 350,000 distinct CDR3 sequences, with around 13% occurring once and the leading ten covering less than 20%. The sequencing sample was made of blood. Receptors originate from a woman aged 25-40 years with Graves' ophthalmopathy. Each CDR3 is given with its conserved first and last residue. Each record gives: V gene, J gene, D gene, clone size, CDR3 DNA, CDR3 protein. D genes are given only for firm matches. Clone size, where shown, is once, few, many, or a class for clones that have expanded.

TRBV3-1	TRBJ1-1	.	many	TGTGCCAGCAGCCAAGATCCCGGGAACACTGAAGCTTTCTTT	CASSQDPGNTEAFF
TRBV2	TRBJ2-1	.	.	TGTGCCAGCAGTGGGAGTAGGGACAATGAGCAGTTCTTC	CASSGSRDNEQFF
TRBV2	TRBJ2-1	TRBD2	many	TGTGCCAGCAGCGCCTTTCTTAGCGGGGGTTCCTACAATGAGCAGTTCTTC	CASSAFLSGGSYNEQFF
TRBV7-2	TRBJ2-1	TRBD2	.	TGTGCCAGCAGCTTAGAAAGCGGGGGGGCCTATGGAAATGAGCAGTTCTTC	CASSLESGGAYGNEQFF
TRBV27	TRBJ2-2	TRBD1	few	TGTGCCAGCAGTTTATTCAACAGGGGGCGTAGGTCCCGGGAGCTGTTTTTT	CASSLFNRGRRSRELFF
TRBV20-1	TRBJ1-4	TRBD1	many	TGCAGTGCAGGACAGGGCACGGGTAATGAAAAACTGTTTTTT	CSAGQGTGNEKLFF
TRBV10-3	TRBJ1-5	.	many	TGTGCCATCAGTGATCGGGGGGCCGGGGGTCAGCCCCAGCATTTT	CAISDRGAGGQPQHF
TRBV6-1	TRBJ1-3	.	.	TGTGCCAGCAGCCCCTTAGTTCGGCAGACCACTTCTGGAAACACCATATATTTT	CASSPLVRQTTSGNTIYF
TRBV19	TRBJ2-2	.	.	TGTGCCAGCCTGTCCGAGGCCGGGGAGCTGTTTTTT	CASLSEAGELFF
TRBV15	TRBJ2-3	TRBD2	many	TGTGCCACCAGCAGAGATCCTCGGACTAGCGAGGGCACAGATACGCAGTATTTT	CATSRDPRTSEGTDTQYF
TRBV5-1	TRBJ1-2	TRBD1	many	TGCGCCAGCAGCTTGGGACAGGGGGCCGGAGTGGGTGGCTACACCTTC	CASSLGQGAGVGGYTF
TRBV5-5	TRBJ1-6	.	few	TGTGCCAGCAGCGAGGGACTCGGGGATCATTCACCCCTCCACTTT	CASSEGLGDHSPLHF
TRBV6-1	TRBJ1-2	.	many	TGTGCCAGCAGTGAAGGTCGGTATAGGGACAATCCCTCGACGGGCTACACCTTC	CASSEGRYRDNPSTGYTF
TRBV6-1	TRBJ2-7	TRBD1	many	TGTGCCAGCTCAGCCCCAGTCCAGGGGGCTAAATCCTACGAGCAGTACTTC	CASSAPVQGAKSYEQYF
TRBV29-1	TRBJ1-4	TRBD1	few	TGCAGCGTTGTTCCCTTGGGACAGGAGGAAAAACTGTTTTTT	CSVVPLGQEEKLFF
TRBV7-8	TRBJ2-5	TRBD2	many	TGTGCCAGCAGCTTTTTGCTAGCGGGGGAGATCCAAGAGACCCAGTACTTC	CASSFLLAGEIQETQYF
TRBV5-8	TRBJ2-5	TRBD2	.	TGTGCCAGCAGCTTGGCCGGCGGGGGAGCACAAGAGACCCAGTACTTC	CASSLAGGGAQETQYF